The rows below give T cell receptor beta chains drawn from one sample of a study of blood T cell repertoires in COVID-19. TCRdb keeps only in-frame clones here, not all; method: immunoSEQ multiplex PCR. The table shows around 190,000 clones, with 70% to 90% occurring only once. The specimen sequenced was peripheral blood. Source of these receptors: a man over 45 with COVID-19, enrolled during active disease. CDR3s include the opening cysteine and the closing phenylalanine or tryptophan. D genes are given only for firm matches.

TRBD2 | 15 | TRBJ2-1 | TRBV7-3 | CASSPGTSPSNEQFF | TGTGCCAGCAGCCCCGGGACTAGCCCCTCCAATGAGCAGTTCTTC
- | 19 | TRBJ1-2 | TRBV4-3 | CASSQDLGGLGGTNYGYTF | TGCGCCAGCAGCCAAGATCTCGGTGGTTTAGGAGGAACTAACTATGGCTACACCTTC
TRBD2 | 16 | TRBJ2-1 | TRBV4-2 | CASSQVRGGSYNEQFF | TGTGCCAGCAGCCAAGTGCGCGGGGGTTCCTACAATGAGCAGTTCTTC
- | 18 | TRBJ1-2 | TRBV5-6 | CASSQMVGRQLANYGYTF | TGTGCCAGCAGCCAAATGGTCGGGCGACAGCTTGCTAACTATGGCTACACCTTC
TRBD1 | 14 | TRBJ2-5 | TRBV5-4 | CASSFRQGQETQYF | TGTGCCAGCAGCTTCCGACAGGGCCAAGAGACCCAGTACTTC
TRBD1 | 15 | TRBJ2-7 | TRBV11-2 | CASSFYRDSSYEQYF | TGTGCCAGCAGCTTCTACCGGGACAGCTCCTACGAGCAGTACTTC
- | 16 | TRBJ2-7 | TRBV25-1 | CASSESSFGVLGEQYF | TGTGCCAGCAGTGAATCGTCGTTCGGGGTTTTAGGCGAGCAGTACTTC
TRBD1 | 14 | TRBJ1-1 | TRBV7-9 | CASSQGQGSTEAFF | TGTGCCAGCAGCCAGGGACAGGGTAGTACTGAAGCTTTCTTT
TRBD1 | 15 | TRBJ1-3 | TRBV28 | CASSPYLTGGNTIYF | TGTGCCAGCAGTCCGTATCTGACAGGGGGTAACACCATATATTTT
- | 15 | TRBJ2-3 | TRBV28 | CASTTQAGLGDTQYF | TGTGCCAGCACCACCCAGGCGGGACTGGGAGATACGCAGTATTTT
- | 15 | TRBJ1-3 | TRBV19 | CASPEGGSSGNTIYF | TGTGCCAGTCCCGAGGGGGGGAGCTCTGGAAACACCATATATTTT
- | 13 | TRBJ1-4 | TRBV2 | CASSESGTEKLFF | TGTGCCAGCAGTGAAAGCGGTACGGAAAAACTGTTTTTT
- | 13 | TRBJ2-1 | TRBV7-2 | CASSSLAGHEQFF | TGTGCCAGCAGCTCTTTGGCAGGCCATGAGCAGTTCTTC
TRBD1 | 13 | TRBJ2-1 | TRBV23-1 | CASSQPAGTGAFF | TGCGCCAGCAGTCAACCGGCCGGGACAGGGGCGTTCTTC
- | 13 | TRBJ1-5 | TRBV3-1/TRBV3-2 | CASSPSSNQPQHF | TGTGCCAGCAGCCCTTCCAGTAATCAGCCCCAGCATTTT
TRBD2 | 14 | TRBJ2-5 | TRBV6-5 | CASSYSRGEETQYF | TGTGCCAGCAGTTACTCCCGGGGGGAAGAGACCCAGTACTTC